This is a list of T cell receptor beta chains from one sample in a study of T cells in Graves' hyperthyroidism and ophthalmopathy. MiXCR, applied by TCRdb to the multiplex PCR reads, yields one record per CDR3 protein. The table lists under 750,000 distinct CDR3 sequences, about 19% of them singletons. Sequencing was performed on blood. The receptors derive from a woman between 45 and 60 years old with Graves' hyperthyroidism that later progressed to Graves' ophthalmopathy. Each CDR3 is given with its conserved first and last residue. The D gene is left open where the match is weak. Rows give clone size only sometimes, using once, few, many, or a class for an expanded clone.

j_call,v_call,d_call,clone_size,cdr3_aa,cdr3_nt
TRBJ1-2,TRBV14,TRBD1,few,CASSEQGDYGYTF,TGTGCCAGCAGCGAACAGGGGGACTATGGCTACACCTTC
TRBJ1-1,TRBV12-3/TRBV12-4,.,many,CASSDTGSRRTEAFF,TGTGCCAGCAGTGACACAGGGAGTAGAAGGACTGAAGCTTTCTTT
TRBJ1-2,TRBV9,TRBD1,.,CASSPRTGGGGGYTF,TGTGCCAGCAGCCCCCGGACAGGGGGCGGGGGTGGCTACACCTTC
TRBJ1-5,TRBV7-3,TRBD1,once,CASSLGYDRGKNQPQHF,TGTGCCAGCAGCTTAGGATACGACAGGGGAAAGAATCAGCCCCAGCATTTT
TRBJ1-6,TRBV6-1,.,few,CASSKSGTLDSPLHF,TGTGCCAGCAGTAAATCCGGGACGTTGGATTCACCCCTCCACTTT
TRBJ2-6,TRBV6-5,.,.,CASSYSQGLGANVLTF,TGTGCCAGCAGTTACTCGCAGGGGCTTGGGGCCAACGTCCTGACTTTC
TRBJ2-3,TRBV20-1,.,.,CSATLSNDPTDTQYF,TGCAGTGCTACCCTCAGCAACGACCCCACAGATACGCAGTATTTT
TRBJ1-1,TRBV20-1,TRBD1,few,CSTHNPGQLNTEAFF,TGCAGTACTCATAATCCGGGACAGCTCAACACTGAAGCTTTCTTT
TRBJ2-2,TRBV20-1,.,few,CSARDLGANTGELFF,TGCAGTGCTAGAGACCTCGGTGCGAACACCGGGGAGCTGTTTTTT
TRBJ2-6,TRBV4-1,TRBD2,.,CASSQSSGGTSGANVLTF,TGCGCCAGCAGCCAGAGCAGCGGGGGAACCTCTGGGGCCAACGTCCTGACTTTC
TRBJ2-3,TRBV6-1,TRBD2,.,CASSYVAGATDTQYF,TGTGCCAGCAGTTATGTAGCGGGGGCCACAGATACGCAGTATTTT
TRBJ1-6,TRBV12-3/TRBV12-4,.,many,CASSSIWDLTPLHF,TGTGCCAGCAGTTCCATCTGGGACCTGACACCCCTCCACTTT
TRBJ1-2,TRBV7-3,.,many,CASSLCRLNYGYTF,TGTGCCAGCAGCTTATGCAGGTTGAACTATGGCTACACCTTC
TRBJ2-5,TRBV7-2,.,many,CASSVQVRETQYF,TGTGCCAGCAGCGTACAGGTTCGAGAGACCCAGTACTTC
TRBJ2-7,TRBV24-1,TRBD1,many,CATSPNDRGAHEQYF,TGTGCCACCAGTCCCAACGACAGGGGGGCCCACGAGCAGTACTTC
TRBJ2-5,TRBV11-2,.,.,CASSFPGTETQYF,TGTGCCAGCAGCTTTCCGGGGACGGAGACCCAGTACTTC
TRBJ1-1,TRBV3-1,TRBD1,few,CASSPGQGADTEAFF,TGTGCCAGCAGCCCGGGACAGGGGGCGGACACTGAAGCTTTCTTT
TRBJ2-3,TRBV5-1,TRBD2,.,CASSLGGSGGWGTDTQYF,TGTGCCAGCAGCTTGGGGGGTAGCGGGGGCTGGGGCACAGATACGCAGTATTTT
TRBJ1-5,TRBV20-1,.,many,CSAVGVGQPQHF,TGCAGTGCTGTAGGGGTGGGTCAGCCCCAGCATTTT
TRBJ1-1,TRBV11-2,.,many,CASSLQGSHTEAFF,TGTGCCAGCAGCTTACAGGGGAGTCACACTGAAGCTTTCTTT
TRBJ2-2,TRBV29-1,TRBD1,.,CSVLQGENTGELFF,TGCAGCGTTTTACAGGGGGAAAACACCGGGGAGCTGTTTTTT
TRBJ2-5,TRBV2,.,many,CASTHTRSAQETQYF,TGTGCCAGCACTCATACTCGGTCAGCCCAAGAGACCCAGTACTTC
TRBJ2-5,TRBV6-6,.,few,CASSYVAAQETQYF,TGTGCCAGCAGTTACGTGGCGGCCCAAGAGACCCAGTACTTC
TRBJ2-7,TRBV9,TRBD1,few,CASSALTGSGEQYF,TGTGCCAGCAGCGCCCTGACAGGGTCCGGCGAGCAGTACTTC
TRBJ2-2,TRBV6-5,.,many,CASSYSVGPNTGELFF,TGTGCCAGCAGTTACTCTGTGGGACCGAACACCGGGGAGCTGTTTTTT
TRBJ1-2,TRBV2,TRBD1,.,CASSGTGGVYGYTF,TGTGCCAGCAGCGGGACAGGGGGAGTCTATGGCTACACCTTC